These 27 T cell receptor beta chains came from one sample sequenced in a study of shared clonotypes between healthy human individuals. Selected positively for CCR7 and CD45RO-negative, naive CD8 cells excluded terminally differentiated effector memory CD45RA+ cells. Generated by immunoSEQ multiplex PCR, the TCRdb table keeps only in-frame clones and is missing some. The sample lists nearly 2 million clones; less than 95% were seen once. What was sequenced was naive CD8+ T cells sorted from blood. The receptor source for this set is a man aged 18-30 years in good health.

The rearrangement joins TRBV4-1 to TRBJ2-1; 7 nucleotides match TRBD2. V lost 4 bases to trimming and J lost 12 bases; unmatched junction nucleotides: 6. CDR3 length: 12 amino acids. CDR1 and CDR2 from the germline V gene are MGHRA and YSYEKL. In DNA, the CDR3 is TGCGCCAGCAGCCCGGGAGGTACTACGCAGTTCTTC. Amino acid sequence: CASSPGGTTQFF.

This chain joins TRBV7-9 and TRBJ1-2; TRBD1 aligns across 10 bases. In germline, CDR1 is SEHNR, CDR2 FQNEAQ (reference sequence). The CDR3 loop spans 16 amino acids. V shed 1 base and J 6 bases; nucleotides not matched to a gene: 8. CDR3 in DNA: TGTGCCAGCAGCTTAGATCTCGGGACAGGGGAACATGGCTACACCTTC. The encoded protein is CASSLDLGTGEHGYTF.

The rearrangement joins TRBV28 to TRBJ1-1, with a tentative D call TRBD1 (5 bases). Trimming shortened V by 2 bases and J by 4 bases, and 11 bases separated the two germline ends. CDR1 is MDHEN, CDR2 SYDVKM, per germline. The CDR3 loop spans 14 amino acids. In nucleotides, the CDR3 is TGTGCCAGCAGTTTAATCGGGAGGGGCACTGAAGCTTTCTTT. It encodes CASSLIGRGTEAFF.

The chain links TRBV5-1 to TRBJ2-6; no clear D gene. This CDR3 spans 15 amino acids. The germline CDR1 and CDR2 sequences are SGHRS and YFSETQ. Trimming removed 3 bases from V and 0 bases from J, with 7 bases in between. The CDR3, as DNA: TGCGCCAGCAGCTACCGAACCTCTGGGGCCAACGTCCTGACTTTC. This translates into CASSYRTSGANVLTF.

The rearrangement links TRBV13 to TRBJ2-7; no reliable D call. The CDR3 is 13 residues long. The V and J ends lost 4 bases and 5 bases respectively, with 12 bases between them. The germline V gene has CDR1 PRHDT and CDR2 FYEKMQ (reference sequence). The CDR3 here is CASSYQAQDEQYF. CDR3 DNA sequence: TGTGCCAGCAGCTACCAAGCACAAGACGAGCAGTACTTC.

The rearrangement links TRBV27 to TRBJ2-3; possible D gene TRBD2, 6 bases. Germline V CDR1 and CDR2: MNHEY, SMNVEV (reference sequence). CDR3 length equals 15 residues. The V gene lost 3 bases and the J gene lost 5 bases, with 15 bases spanning the gap. Here the CDR3 reads CASSFYGGVVDTQYF. The CDR3 DNA reads TGTGCCAGCAGTTTTTACGGGGGAGTGGTAGATACGCAGTATTTT.

The chain has TRBV6-4 and TRBJ2-7, with D perhaps matching TRBD2 (6 bases). Germline V gene data show CDR1 as MRHNA and CDR2 as SNTAGT. The CDR3 runs 16 residues. Trimming stripped 4 bases from V and 0 bases from J, with 16 bases between. CDR3 DNA sequence: TGTGCCAGCAGTGCGGAAGCTAGCGCTTCCTCCTACGAGCAGTACTTC. Translating gives CASSAEASASSYEQYF.

On this clone: The sample carries other DNA sequences with the same CDR3. The chain has TRBV29-1 and TRBJ1-1, with no clear D. There are 10 residues in the CDR3. V was clipped by 6 bases and J by 0 bases, with 2 bases between them. CDR1 SQVTM and CDR2 ANQGSEA come from the germline V gene. CDR3 sequence reads: CSVMNTEAFF. The DNA of the CDR3 is TGCAGCGTCATGAACACTGAAGCTTTCTTT.

The chain couples TRBV6-5 to TRBJ1-5; tentative D call: TRBD1 (5 bases). Germline CDR1 is MNHEY and CDR2 is SVGAGI. The CDR3 has 14 residues. V lost 2 bases to trimming and J lost 2 bases, with 7 bases between them. The chain's CDR3 is CASSYARGNQPQHF. In nucleotides, the CDR3 is TGTGCCAGCAGTTACGCCAGGGGCAATCAGCCCCAGCATTTT.

V gene TRBV4-1 combines with J gene TRBJ2-1; D possibly corresponds to TRBD2 (5 bases). The length of the CDR3 is 17 residues. CDR1 and CDR2 (germline): MGHRA, YSYEKL. The germline V and J ends were trimmed by 0 bases and 1 base, with 13 bases remaining between them. CDR3 sequence: CASSQDTEGDSYNEQFF. For the CDR3, the DNA is TGCGCCAGCAGCCAAGATACAGAGGGTGATTCCTACAATGAGCAGTTCTTC.

To note about this clone: The junction shows a germline mismatch at one end, possibly a read error. This chain connects TRBV19 to TRBJ2-7, with 7 bases matching TRBD1. The CDR3 totals 14 residues. The V gene's germline CDR1 is LNHDA and CDR2 SQIVND (reference sequence). CDR3 DNA: TGTGCCAGTAGTCCTAGGGACAGATCCTATGAGCAGTACTTC. Residues: CASSPRDRSYEQYF.

The V call is TRBV6-6, the J call TRBJ1-4, with D unresolved. Germline loops: CDR1 MNHNY, CDR2 SVGAGI (reference sequence). V was shortened by 4 bases and J by 2 bases, with 11 bases between the two germline ends. The CDR3 runs 15 residues. The CDR3 bases are TGTGCCAGCAGTTCCGAGGTCGCCACTAATGAAAAACTGTTTTTT. Residues: CASSSEVATNEKLFF.

The gene calls are TRBV7-9 and TRBJ1-1, with a weak D call TRBD1 (5 bases). Germline V gene data show CDR1 as SEHNR and CDR2 as FQNEAQ (reference sequence). V was pared by 4 bases and J by 9 bases, with 15 bases between. The length of the CDR3 is 13 residues. CDR3 nucleotides: TGTGCCAGCAGCTCCCAAGGGGATCTACAAGCTTTCTTT. Residues: CASSSQGDLQAFF.

This chain's CDR3 is CASSTQTDIQYF. The CDR3 DNA follows: TGTGCCAGTAGTACTCAAACGGACATTCAGTACTTC. The V and J genes are TRBV19 and TRBJ2-4; the D is unclear. The V and J ends lost 4 bases and 8 bases respectively, with 9 bases between them. There are 12 residues in the CDR3. Germline V gene lookup returns CDR1 LNHDA and CDR2 SQIVND (reference sequence).

This clone was seen once. This rearrangement joins TRBV9 to TRBJ2-1; D gene ambiguous. V dropped 0 bases and J dropped 2 bases, with 9 bases sitting between them. The germline CDR1 and CDR2 sequences are SGDLS and YYNGEE. This CDR3 is 15 amino acids long. CDR3 protein: CASSVEWVAYNEQFF. The CDR3 bases are TGTGCCAGCAGCGTAGAATGGGTCGCCTACAATGAGCAGTTCTTC.

Only one count was recorded for this clone. V and J are TRBV4-3 and TRBJ2-5; unclear D gene. CDR1 is LGHNA and CDR2 is YSLEER in the germline V gene. CDR3 length: 15 residues. Trimming cost V 0 bases and J 10 bases, with 18 bases left between them. The DNA for the CDR3 is TGCGCCAGCAGCCAAGATCGAGGCACCCTTAAAGTCCAGTACTTC. This translates into CASSQDRGTLKVQYF.

This sequence joins TRBV2 and TRBJ2-4; D unresolved. The CDR3 covers 11 residues. V gave up 7 bases and J gave up 6 bases, with 7 bases separating them. Germline V gene lookup returns CDR1 SNHLY and CDR2 FYNNEI. The DNA for the CDR3 is TGTGCCAGCACCCTAGGAAACATTCAGTACTTC. Its translation is CASTLGNIQYF.

The rearrangement joins TRBV5-6 to TRBJ2-7; D is perhaps TRBD1 or TRBD2 (5 bases each). The CDR3 is 14 amino acids. Germline loops: CDR1 SGHDT, CDR2 YYEEEE. Between the trimmed V and J ends, which lost 3 bases and 0 bases, there was a span of 10 bases. The CDR3 spells CASSWGSTSYEQYF. CDR3 DNA sequence: TGTGCCAGCAGCTGGGGGTCTACCTCCTACGAGCAGTACTTC. Using reference TRBV5-6 and TRBJ2-7 for the parts outside the CDR3, the full variable domain is DAGVTQSPTHLIKTRGQQVTLRCSPKSGHDTVSWYQQALGQGPQFIFQYYEEEERQRGNFPDRFSGHQFPNYSSELNVNALLLGDSALYLCASSWGSTSYEQYFGPGTRLTVT.

This sequence joins TRBV28 and TRBJ2-7; D unresolved. V was cut by 2 bases and J by 0 bases, with 14 bases left in between. The germline gives CDR1 MDHEN, CDR2 SYDVKM. The CDR3 is made up of 16 amino acids. The CDR3 here is CASSLDPGESSYEQYF. The CDR3, as DNA: TGTGCCAGCAGTTTAGATCCCGGTGAGAGCTCCTACGAGCAGTACTTC.

Concerning this clone: The identical CDR3 is also encoded by other nucleotide sequences in the sample. The chain is built from TRBV9 and TRBJ2-5; D uncertain. Germline CDR1 reads SGDLS; CDR2 reads YYNGEE. Trimming cost V 0 bases and J 2 bases, with 5 bases left between them. This CDR3 has 13 amino acids. CDR3 in amino acids: CASSVGRQETQYF. As DNA, the CDR3 is TGTGCCAGCAGCGTAGGACGGCAAGAGACCCAGTACTTC.

The J gene is TRBJ1-1, the V gene TRBV5-6; 7 nucleotides line up with TRBD1. Trimming took 3 bases from V and 4 from J; bases not matched to a gene: 3. The V gene's germline CDR1 is SGHDT and CDR2 YYEEEE. The CDR3 is 13 residues long. The CDR3 DNA follows: TGTGCCAGCAGCTCGGGGACAGCCACTGAAGCTTTCTTT. The encoded protein is CASSSGTATEAFF.

The V call is TRBV5-4, the J call TRBJ1-1; TRBD1 agrees at 9 bases. The V gene end was trimmed by 3 bases and the J gene end by 1 base; junction bases not matched to a gene: 4. The CDR3 extends over 15 amino acids. CDR1 is SGHNT and CDR2 is YYREEE in the germline V gene (reference sequence). CDR3 residues: CASSWGQGGNTEAFF. The CDR3 nucleotides are TGTGCCAGCAGCTGGGGACAGGGCGGGAACACTGAAGCTTTCTTT.

The chain uses TRBV2 and TRBJ2-7, with 13 bases matching TRBD2. Germline V lookup: CDR1 SNHLY, CDR2 FYNNEI. The CDR3 is made up of 16 amino acids. Trimming took 6 bases from V and 3 from J; bases not matched to a gene: 8. The CDR3 DNA sequence: TGTGCCAGCAGCGTCGGACTAGCGGGAGTCAGCTACGAGCAGTACTTC. Amino acid sequence: CASSVGLAGVSYEQYF.

The chain recombines TRBV7-9 with TRBJ2-1; D is perhaps TRBD1 (6 bases). The CDR3 consists of 13 residues. V lost 6 bases and J lost 9, with 15 bases in between. CDR1 is SEHNR, CDR2 FQNEAQ, per germline (reference sequence). This CDR3 reads CASSYDGQPEQFF. In DNA form, the CDR3 reads TGTGCCAGCAGTTACGACGGACAGCCTGAGCAGTTCTTC.

This rearrangement joins TRBV27 to TRBJ2-7; 8 bases are shared with TRBD1. The V segment lost 8 bases and the J segment 3 bases; nucleotides outside the gene matches: 6. Germline V lookup: CDR1 MNHEY, CDR2 SMNVEV (reference sequence). The CDR3 sequence is 13 residues long. The CDR3 region is CASADRGIYEQYF. The CDR3 DNA reads TGTGCCAGCGCCGACAGGGGCATCTACGAGCAGTACTTC.

Turning to this clone: Different DNA sequences within this sample yield the same CDR3. The V and J genes are TRBV9 and TRBJ1-2; D call uncertain. This CDR3 comprises 11 residues. V gave up 3 bases and J gave up 4 bases, with 4 bases separating them. Germline-derived CDR1 and CDR2 are SGDLS and YYNGEE. The CDR3: CASSASYGYTF. The CDR3 DNA is TGTGCCAGCAGCGCAAGCTATGGCTACACCTTC.

This chain uses TRBV10-3 with TRBJ2-1, with D uncertain. V gave up 0 bases and J gave up 1 base, with 10 bases separating them. The V gene's germline CDR1 is ENHRY and CDR2 SYGVKD. The CDR3 consists of 16 residues. As DNA, the CDR3 is TGTGCCATCAGTGAGTCTGAGGCTCTATCCTACAATGAGCAGTTCTTC. It specifies CAISESEALSYNEQFF.